A single TCR beta chain is shown here with its context. Clones were sequenced by immunoSEQ multiplex PCR, and TCRdb holds only the in-frame ones, with some missing. The sample shows under 750,000 clones, over 60% of them seen only once. This sample is part of a study of shared clonotypes between healthy human individuals. The V gene's germline CDR1 is SGHNT and CDR2 YYREEE (reference sequence). The CDR3 runs to 15 residues. The J segment lost 2 bases and the V segment lost 4 bases, leaving 6 bases of the junction unmatched. Sequencing was carried out using memory CD4+ T cells sorted from blood. The subset here: CD45RA-negative fraction. This clonotype originated in a young woman in good health. The genes are TRBV5-4 and TRBJ2-7; 10 nucleotides align to TRBD2. The CDR3 DNA is TGTGCCAGCAGCCCAGCGGGAGGGCAGGCCTACGAGCAGTACTTC. Protein product: CASSPAGGQAYEQYF.